This TCR beta chain was recorded in a study of identical twins (TCRdb year 2016). For the wider study: The study deep-sequenced TCR alpha and beta repertoires from monozygotic twins, unrelated adults of various ages and cord blood to test whether fetal clonotypes persist. To rule out contamination, replicate twin experiments were performed at different times with different library preparation protocols.

Receptor libraries were prepared by 5' RACE. The run used an Illumina HiSeq 2000. A universal primer binding site was added through template switching, and the final cDNA carried a unique molecular identifier so that TCR cDNA molecules could be counted accurately. Specific primers in the conserved constant-segment region were used to synthesize first-strand cDNA for TCR alpha and beta chains. Each cDNA library was double barcoded, with a SMART-Mk sample barcode plus Illumina barcodes, to control for contamination. TruSeq adapter sequences along with Illumina sample barcodes were introduced in two successive PCR steps. The Illumina HiSeq platform was used with custom primers to sequence TCR alpha and beta cDNA libraries. In the source study's methods: Raw reads were processed with MiGEC to extract unique molecular identifiers, and MiXCR was used to determine CDR3 positions. For each individual, recombination models were inferred using an EM algorithm with the repgenHMM and IGoR tools. The tcR package in R was used for shared clonotype analysis, with sharing normalized by the product of cloneset sizes. To study raw recombination free of thymic and clonal selection effects, out-of-frame nonproductive sequences were analyzed. TCRdb's own reprocessing of the public reads used fastp at Q25 and MiXCR and kept productive beta chains. Merged by CDR3 protein, the rows form single entries marked with the most common genes and DNA. The V and J calls were not made by the authors but by TCRdb's processing. This sample holds about 890,000 distinct CDR3 sequences; around 12% were observed only once. About 1.6% of the sample goes to the ten largest clones.

A few counts support this clonotype. Its antigen remains undetermined. Base qualities are not at hand, and no much larger clone is one base apart. What the authors observed across the whole study: Compared with coincidental sharing between unrelated individuals, out-of-frame TCR alpha sequences shared between twins showed an excess of sequences with low generation probability. Zero-insertion analyses could be partly confounded by invariant T cells such as MAIT and iNKT, though diverse VJ usage argued against such confounding for most clonotypes. The excess sharing between twins in beta out-of-frame sequences was weaker because fewer shared sequences reduced the signal-to-noise ratio. Fewer insertions were carried by abundant cord blood beta clonotypes, a similar but weaker trend appeared in young adult naive repertoires, and no such trend appeared in memory repertoires. Recombination models systematically underestimated out-of-frame TCR alpha sharing in monozygotic twins but agreed with sharing between unrelated individuals. Because the same donors could not be followed over many years, the conclusions depended on cross-sectional statistical analysis.

Reading from cysteine to phenylalanine, the CDR3 counts 12 amino acids. Of the read, only the CDR3 DNA is kept; its 36 bases are in frame from base 1. CDR1 and CDR2 (LGHNT, FRNRAP) derive from the germline V gene. The junction shows trimming of 7 bases on V and 7 bases on J, and the gene matches do not reach 6 bases of it. Every donor in the study was a healthy Caucasian. The twin cohort comprised three pairs of female monozygotic twins, all aged roughly 18 to 29 years. Peripheral blood mononuclear cells were used as the source from which RNA for TCR libraries was isolated. These data are also associated with another study on yellow fever vaccine responses in identical twins. Reported in the second study: The authors reported that the T cell response to vaccination in identical twins appeared partly convergent and partly personalized. The study precisely tracked vaccine-responding T cell clones in identical twins.

The receptor comes from a woman under 30 in good health. What was sequenced was PBMCs. Recombination connected TRBV12-5 to TRBJ1-1, with 7 junctional bases fitting TRBD1. The bases read TGTGCTAGTGCCTGGGACAGCGATGAAGCTTTCTTT. Its protein reads: CASAWDSDEAFF.